These T cell receptor beta chains were read from a single sample in a study of blood T cell repertoires in COVID-19. Clones were sequenced by immunoSEQ multiplex PCR, and TCRdb holds only the in-frame ones, with some missing. The sample lists about 3,400 clones; around 80% were seen once. Material: peripheral blood. These receptors all come from a human donor in a cohort sampled during active COVID-19. Each CDR3 is given with its conserved first and last residue. D genes are given only for firm matches. Clone size appears in some rows only: once, few, many, or a class for an expanded clone.

>-|TRBV11-2|14|TRBJ1-2|-
TGTGCCAGCAGCCCCCACCAGGTTAACTATGGCTACACCTTC
CASSPHQVNYGYTF
>-|TRBV6-5|14|TRBJ1-2|-
TGTGCCAGCAGTTACTCGCGGATTAACTATGGCTACACCTTC
CASSYSRINYGYTF
>-|TRBV3-1/TRBV3-2|15|TRBJ1-6|-
TGTGCCAGCAGCCCCTTATCGGGGGGGAATTCACCCCTCCACTTT
CASSPLSGGNSPLHF
>-|TRBV9|14|TRBJ2-1|TRBD2
TGTGCCAGCAGCGTAGATATTGCGGGGGAGGAGCAGTTCTTC
CASSVDIAGEEQFF
>-|TRBV4-2|16|TRBJ2-1|TRBD2
TGTGCCAGCAGCCCCTGGCTAGCGGGGGATTACAATGAGCAGTTCTTC
CASSPWLAGDYNEQFF
>-|TRBV18|13|TRBJ1-2|-
TGTGCCAGCTCACCATCACAGGTCCATGGCTACACCTTC
CASSPSQVHGYTF
>once|TRBV27|14|TRBJ1-1|-
TGTGCCAGCAGTTTTACAGGGACGTTCACTGAAGCTTTCTTT
CASSFTGTFTEAFF
>-|TRBV11-2|15|TRBJ2-3|-
TGTGCCAGCAGGGAACAGGGAATTAACACAGATACGCAGTATTTT
CASREQGINTDTQYF
>-|TRBV3-1/TRBV3-2|14|TRBJ2-7|-
TGTGCCAGCAGACGAGGGTCCGAATCCTACGAGCAGTACTTC
CASRRGSESYEQYF
>-|TRBV6-2/TRBV6-3|17|TRBJ2-7|TRBD2
TGTGCCAGCAGTTACTTCGGTAGCGGGGACTGGAACTACGAGCAGTACTTC
CASSYFGSGDWNYEQYF
>-|TRBV2|11|TRBJ2-1|-
TGTGCCACCACACTATTCGATGAGCAGTTCTTC
CATTLFDEQFF
>-|TRBV5-4|14|TRBJ1-1|-
TGTGCCAGCAGCTTAAGTCGACAGAACACTGAAGCTTTCTTT
CASSLSRQNTEAFF
>-|TRBV6-4|17|TRBJ2-1|TRBD2
TGTGCCAGCAGTGAGGTCTTTTCGGGGGGGGCCCCTCAAGGGCAGTTCTTC
CASSEVFSGGAPQGQFF